This TCR beta chain was recorded in a study of blood T cell repertoires in COVID-19. Study overall: PBMCs, B-cell-depleted T cells, or T cells provided the cDNA or gDNA that made up the material.

The assay was immunoSEQ multiplex PCR, and TCRdb's table has in-frame clones only and misses some. The data show 75,000 to 100,000 clones, about 83% seen once. Germline CDR1 and CDR2: SGHRS and YFSETQ. This CDR3 has 14 residues. Trimming took 5 bases from V and 6 from J; bases not matched to a gene: 5. This clonotype originated in a human donor in a cohort sampled during active COVID-19. Material: peripheral blood. This chain connects TRBV5-1 to TRBJ2-1, with 10 bases aligning to TRBD1. The CDR3 DNA reads TGCGCCAGCAGTTCCGGGACAGGGGCCAATGAGCAGTTCTTC. It yields the protein CASSSGTGANEQFF.